The 9 T cell receptor beta chains below all came from one sample that was sequenced in a study of radiotherapy plus CTLA-4 blockade in lung cancer. Profiled with immunoSEQ multiplex PCR; TCRdb holds only in-frame clones, not every one. The sample has tens of thousands of clones; around 80% are singletons. The specimen was peripheral blood, collected from a patient treated with radiotherapy plus ipilimumab. The receptor set was obtained from a human donor with non-small cell lung cancer who had a complete response to radiotherapy plus ipilimumab.

V and J are TRBV10-2 and TRBJ1-5; D gene uncertain. This CDR3 contains 13 residues. The V and J ends lost 1 base and 7 bases respectively, with 8 bases between them. Germline CDR1 reads WSHSY; CDR2 reads SAAADI. Here the CDR3 reads CASSEYRGQPQHF. The CDR3 nucleotides are TGCGCCAGCAGTGAGTACCGGGGACAGCCCCAGCATTTT.

This chain connects TRBV4-3 to TRBJ2-7; D might be TRBD2 (7 bases). CDR1 LGHNA and CDR2 YSLEER come from the germline V gene. With 0 bases removed from V and 5 bases from J, the gap between germline ends came to 20 bases. The CDR3 runs 17 residues. CDR3 sequence (DNA): TGCGCCAGCAGCCAAGATCGAAGGGGGGGCCCTTCGGACGAGCAGTACTTC. Its protein product is CASSQDRRGGPSDEQYF.

The J gene is TRBJ2-5, the V gene TRBV5-1; TRBD2 matches 10 bases. Trimming took 4 bases from V and 5 from J; bases not matched to a gene: 5. The CDR3 has 14 amino acids. Germline CDR1 and CDR2: SGHRS and YFSETQ. The CDR3 protein is CASSTSGDVETQYF. CDR3 sequence (DNA): TGCGCCAGCAGCACTAGCGGGGACGTCGAGACCCAGTACTTC.

DNA of the CDR3: TGTGCCAGCAGTAACAGAGACAGGGGAGTCTACGAGCAGTACGTC. Translation: CASSNRDRGVYEQYV. The chain recombines TRBV6-1 with TRBJ2-7; 8 bases align to TRBD1. The CDR3 runs 15 residues. V lost 5 bases and J lost 3; bases outside the gene matches: 9. Germline V gene sequence: CDR1 MNHNS, CDR2 SASEGT.

The gene calls are TRBV19 and TRBJ2-6, with D possibly being TRBD2 (5 bases). This CDR3 region has 15 residues. The germline V gene has CDR1 LNHDA and CDR2 SQIVND (reference sequence). Trimming removed 2 bases at V and 2 bases at J, with 7 bases between. Written as DNA, the CDR3 is TGTGCCAGTAGTATACTGAGGGCTGGGGCCAACGTCCTGACTTTC. Protein sequence: CASSILRAGANVLTF. Together with reference TRBV19 and TRBJ2-6, the CDR3 gives the full variable domain: DGGITQSPKYLFRKEGQNVTLSCEQNLNHDAMYWYRQDPGQGLRLIYYSQIVNDFQKGDIAEGYSVSREKKESFPLTVTSAQKNPTAFYLCASSILRAGANVLTFGAGSRLTVL.

The chain joins TRBV6-6 to TRBJ1-2; no definite D call. The CDR3 totals 16 residues. V lost 7 bases and J lost 7, with 25 bases in between. The germline gives CDR1 MNHNY, CDR2 SVGAGI (reference sequence). CDR3 sequence reads: CASTHGEGIGGGGYTF. The DNA for the CDR3 is TGTGCCAGCACCCACGGGGAGGGTATCGGAGGCGGTGGCTACACCTTC.

This chain joins TRBV11-3 and TRBJ2-1; D uncertain. This CDR3 is built from 15 residues. Germline CDR1 reads SGHNT; CDR2 reads YENEEA. Between the trimmed V and J ends, which lost 2 bases and 7 bases, there was a span of 15 bases. The CDR3 reads CASSLNRPDRNEQFF. In nucleotides, the CDR3 is TGTGCCAGCAGCTTAAACCGCCCGGATAGGAATGAGCAGTTCTTC.

The chain carries TRBV27 and TRBJ1-2; D remains ambiguous. This CDR3 comprises 14 residues. The ends were cut back, 8 bases at V and 8 bases at J, with 21 bases in the middle. From germline, CDR1 is MNHEY and CDR2 SMNVEV (reference sequence). The CDR3 is CASSFWGGPEGYTF. CDR3 nucleotide sequence: TGTGCCAGCTCCTTTTGGGGAGGGCCTGAGGGCTACACCTTC.

The chain employs TRBV4-3 and TRBJ2-2; D remains unclear. Trimming pared 0 bases from V and 0 bases from J, leaving 5 bases between. The V gene's germline CDR1 is LGHNA and CDR2 YSLEER. The CDR3 consists of 15 residues. The CDR3: CASSQDAANTGELFF. CDR3 sequence (DNA): TGCGCCAGCAGCCAAGATGCAGCGAACACCGGGGAGCTGTTTTTT.